The 11 T cell receptor beta chains below come from one sample, sequenced in a study of control samples from healthy donors and cancer patients. Some clones are missing from TCRdb's copy, which holds only in-frame ones; the method was immunoSEQ multiplex PCR. This table has more than 10,000 clones, 93% appearing once. Input material: PBMCs. The source is a man aged 80 or over with lung cancer.

The rearrangement uses TRBV27 and TRBJ2-4; D might be TRBD1 or TRBD2, each matching 6 bases. Germline CDR1 MNHEY, CDR2 SMNVEV (reference sequence). The CDR3 covers 14 residues. V was shortened by 7 bases and J by 4 bases, with 14 bases between the two germline ends. DNA of the CDR3: TGTGCCAGCAAGGGACGGGGGCGAAAAAACATTCAGTACTTC. This codes for CASKGRGRKNIQYF.

This clone has more than one count but fewer than ten. The J gene is TRBJ2-5, the V gene TRBV5-5; D could derive from TRBD1 or TRBD2 (5 bases each). V dropped 1 base and J dropped 2 bases, with 12 bases sitting between them. Germline V gene data show CDR1 as SGHKS and CDR2 as YYEKEE (reference sequence). This CDR3 spans 15 amino acids. CDR3 protein: CASSLIWDDQETQYF. Here the CDR3 DNA reads TGTGCCAGCAGCTTGATCTGGGACGATCAAGAGACCCAGTACTTC.

The chain combines TRBV27 with TRBJ2-7; D is uncertain. Between the trimmed V and J ends, which lost 11 bases and 1 base, there was a span of 12 bases. Per germline, CDR1 MNHEY and CDR2 SMNVEV (reference sequence). This CDR3 has 12 residues. This CDR3 is CASGPGSYEQYF. CDR3 bases: TGTGCCTCCGGGCCCGGTTCCTACGAGCAGTACTTC.

This chain links TRBV19 with TRBJ2-5; D perhaps matches TRBD2 (6 bases). This CDR3 has 13 residues. Germline V gene sequence: CDR1 LNHDA, CDR2 SQIVND (reference sequence). Trimming took 6 bases from V and 5 from J, leaving 13 bases between them. This CDR3 is CASRPSGTETQYF. CDR3 sequence (DNA): TGTGCCAGTAGGCCCTCAGGGACTGAGACCCAGTACTTC.

The rearrangement links TRBV10-3 to TRBJ2-5, with 7 bases lining up with TRBD1. Germline V gives CDR1 ENHRY, CDR2 SYGVKD. The CDR3 totals 13 residues. The J segment lost 3 bases and the V segment lost 2 bases, leaving 0 bases of the junction unmatched. The CDR3 is CAISEQGEETQYF. The CDR3 DNA sequence: TGTGCCATCAGTGAGCAGGGGGAAGAGACCCAGTACTTC.

J is TRBJ1-3 and V is TRBV19, with D tentatively TRBD1 (5 bases). Trimming removed 6 bases from V and 0 bases from J, with 9 bases in between. The CDR3 runs 14 residues. Germline V gene data show CDR1 as LNHDA and CDR2 as SQIVND (reference sequence). The CDR3 DNA is TGTGCCAGTAGCGACAGTGACTCTGGAAACACCATATATTTT. Amino acids: CASSDSDSGNTIYF. The variable domain in full, completed from reference TRBV19 and TRBJ1-3, reads DGGITQSPKYLFRKEGQNVTLSCEQNLNHDAMYWYRQDPGQGLRLIYYSQIVNDFQKGDIAEGYSVSREKKESFPLTVTSAQKNPTAFYLCASSDSDSGNTIYFGEGSWLTVV.

The chain is built from TRBV7-8 and TRBJ2-1; no clear D gene. The germline V gene encodes CDR1 SGHVS and CDR2 FQNEAQ. V lost 2 bases and J lost 10, with 3 bases in between. CDR3 size: 10 residues. In nucleotides, the CDR3 is TGTGCCAGCAGCTTAACAGAGCAGTTCTTC. It yields the protein CASSLTEQFF.

The chain recombines TRBV7-9 with TRBJ1-3, with 8 bases fitting TRBD1. The V gene's germline CDR1 is SEHNR and CDR2 FQNEAQ (reference sequence). V lost 6 bases and J lost 5; bases outside the gene matches: 9. CDR3 size: 15 residues. CDR3 residues: CASSLGQGARNTIYF. The CDR3 DNA follows: TGTGCCAGCAGTCTTGGACAGGGCGCAAGAAACACCATATATTTT. The full variable domain, rest sourced from reference TRBV7-9 and TRBJ1-3, is DTGVSQNPRHKITKRGQNVTFRCDPISEHNRLYWYRQTLGQGPEFLTYFQNEAQLEKSRLLSDRFSAERPKGSFSTLEIQRTEQGDSAMYLCASSLGQGARNTIYFGEGSWLTVV.

The chain carries TRBV5-1 and TRBJ1-4; 9 bases line up with TRBD1. CDR3 size: 15 residues. Germline V gives CDR1 SGHRS, CDR2 YFSETQ. With 2 bases clipped from V and 8 bases from J, the junction kept 7 bases outside the gene matches. CDR3 in amino acids: CASSFTGTGREKLFF. In DNA form, the CDR3 reads TGCGCCAGCAGCTTCACCGGGACAGGGAGAGAAAAACTGTTTTTT. The variable domain in full, completed from reference TRBV5-1 and TRBJ1-4, reads KAGVTQTPRYLIKTRGQQVTLSCSPISGHRSVSWYQQTPGQGLQFLFEYFSETQRNKGNFPGRFSGRQFSNSRSEMNVSTLELGDSALYLCASSFTGTGREKLFFGSGTQLSVL.

V and J are TRBV5-5 and TRBJ2-5; 16 bases line up with TRBD2. CDR3 length equals 19 residues. Germline loops: CDR1 SGHKS, CDR2 YYEKEE (reference sequence). The V and J ends lost 4 bases and 1 base, in that order; junction bases with no gene match: 10. The CDR3 region is CASSEAGTSGGAPQETQYF. In DNA, the CDR3 is TGTGCCAGCAGCGAAGCCGGGACTAGCGGGGGGGCCCCCCAAGAGACCCAGTACTTC.

The V and J genes are TRBV6-5 and TRBJ2-1; 11 nucleotides align to TRBD2. With 6 bases clipped from V and 3 bases from J, the junction kept 4 bases outside the gene matches. This CDR3 spans 15 amino acids. Per the germline V gene, CDR1 is MNHEY and CDR2 is SVGAGI. CDR3 protein: CASRLAGGSYNEQFF. For the CDR3, the DNA is TGTGCCAGCAGATTAGCGGGGGGGAGCTACAATGAGCAGTTCTTC.